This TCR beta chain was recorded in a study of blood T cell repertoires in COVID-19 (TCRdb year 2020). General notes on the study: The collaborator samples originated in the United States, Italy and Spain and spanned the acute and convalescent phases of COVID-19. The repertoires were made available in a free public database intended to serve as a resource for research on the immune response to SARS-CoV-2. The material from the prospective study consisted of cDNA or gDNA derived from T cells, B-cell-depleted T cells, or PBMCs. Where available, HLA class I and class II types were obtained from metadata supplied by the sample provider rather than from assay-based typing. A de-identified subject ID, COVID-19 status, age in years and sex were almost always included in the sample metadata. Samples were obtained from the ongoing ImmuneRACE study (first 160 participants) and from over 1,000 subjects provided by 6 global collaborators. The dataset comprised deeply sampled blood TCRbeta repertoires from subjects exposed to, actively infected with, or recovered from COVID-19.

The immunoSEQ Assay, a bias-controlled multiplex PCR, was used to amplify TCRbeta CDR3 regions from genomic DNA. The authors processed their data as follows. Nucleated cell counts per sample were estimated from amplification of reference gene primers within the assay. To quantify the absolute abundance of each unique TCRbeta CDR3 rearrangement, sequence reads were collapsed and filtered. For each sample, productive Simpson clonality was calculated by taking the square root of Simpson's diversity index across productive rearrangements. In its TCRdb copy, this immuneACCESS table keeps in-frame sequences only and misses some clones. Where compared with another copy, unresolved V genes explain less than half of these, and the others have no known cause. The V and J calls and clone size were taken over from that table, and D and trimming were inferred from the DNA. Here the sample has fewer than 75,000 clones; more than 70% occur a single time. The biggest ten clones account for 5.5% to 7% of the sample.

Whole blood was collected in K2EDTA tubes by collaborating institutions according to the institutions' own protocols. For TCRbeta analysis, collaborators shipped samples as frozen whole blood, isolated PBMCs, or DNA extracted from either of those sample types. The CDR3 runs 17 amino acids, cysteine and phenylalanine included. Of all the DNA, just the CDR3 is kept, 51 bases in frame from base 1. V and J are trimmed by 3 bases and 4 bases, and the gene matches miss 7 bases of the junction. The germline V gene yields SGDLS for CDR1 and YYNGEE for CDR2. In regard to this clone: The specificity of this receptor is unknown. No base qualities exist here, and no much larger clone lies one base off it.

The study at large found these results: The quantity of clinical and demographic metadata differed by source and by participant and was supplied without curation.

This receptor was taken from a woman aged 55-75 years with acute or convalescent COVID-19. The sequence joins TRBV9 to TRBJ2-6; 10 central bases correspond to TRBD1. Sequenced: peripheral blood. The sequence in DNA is TGTGCCAGCAGCGCCCGGGGACAGGGGTACGGGGCCAACGTCCTGACTTTC. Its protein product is CASSARGQGYGANVLTF.